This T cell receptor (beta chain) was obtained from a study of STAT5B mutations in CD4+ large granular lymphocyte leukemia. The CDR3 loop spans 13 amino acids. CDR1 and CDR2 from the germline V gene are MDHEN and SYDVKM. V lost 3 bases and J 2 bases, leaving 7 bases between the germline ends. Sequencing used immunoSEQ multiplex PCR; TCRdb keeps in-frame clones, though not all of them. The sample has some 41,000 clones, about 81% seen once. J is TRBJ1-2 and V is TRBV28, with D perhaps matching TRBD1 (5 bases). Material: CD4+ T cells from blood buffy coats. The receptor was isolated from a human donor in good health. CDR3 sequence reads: CASSLGTNYGYTF. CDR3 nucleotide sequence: TGTGCCAGCAGTTTGGGGACGAACTATGGCTACACCTTC.